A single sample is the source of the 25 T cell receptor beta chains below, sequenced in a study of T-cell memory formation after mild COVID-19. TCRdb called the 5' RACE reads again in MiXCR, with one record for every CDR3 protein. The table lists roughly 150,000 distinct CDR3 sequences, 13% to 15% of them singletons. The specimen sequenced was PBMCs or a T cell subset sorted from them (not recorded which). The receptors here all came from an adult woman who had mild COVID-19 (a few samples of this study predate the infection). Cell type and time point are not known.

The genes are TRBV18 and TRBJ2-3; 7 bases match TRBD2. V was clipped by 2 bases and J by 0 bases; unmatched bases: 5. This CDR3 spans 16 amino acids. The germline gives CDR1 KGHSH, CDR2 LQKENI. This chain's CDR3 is CASSPKGGASTDTQYF. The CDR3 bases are TGTGCCAGCTCACCAAAGGGAGGGGCTAGCACAGATACGCAGTATTTT.

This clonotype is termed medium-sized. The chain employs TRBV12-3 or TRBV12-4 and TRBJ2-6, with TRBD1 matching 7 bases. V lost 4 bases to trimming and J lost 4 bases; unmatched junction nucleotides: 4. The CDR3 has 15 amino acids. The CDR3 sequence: CASSSQTGGANVLTF. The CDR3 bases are TGTGCCAGCAGTTCCCAGACAGGGGGGGCCAACGTCCTGACTTTC.

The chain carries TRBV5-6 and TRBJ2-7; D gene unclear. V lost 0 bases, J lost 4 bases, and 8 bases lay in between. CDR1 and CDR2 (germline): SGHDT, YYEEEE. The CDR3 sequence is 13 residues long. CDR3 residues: CASSLGAAYEQYF. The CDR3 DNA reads TGTGCCAGCAGCTTGGGGGCAGCGTACGAGCAGTACTTC.

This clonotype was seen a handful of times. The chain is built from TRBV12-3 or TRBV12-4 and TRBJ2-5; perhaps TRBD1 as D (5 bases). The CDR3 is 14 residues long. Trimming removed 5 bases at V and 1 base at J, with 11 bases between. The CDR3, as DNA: TGTGCCAGCAGTCTACAGGCAACCCAAGAGACCCAGTACTTC. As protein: CASSLQATQETQYF.

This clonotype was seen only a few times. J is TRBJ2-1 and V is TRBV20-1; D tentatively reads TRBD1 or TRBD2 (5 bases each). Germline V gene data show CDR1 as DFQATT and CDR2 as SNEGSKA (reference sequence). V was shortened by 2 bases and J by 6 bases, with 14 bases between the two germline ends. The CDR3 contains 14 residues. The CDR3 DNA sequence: TGCAGTGCTAGATCCACGGGACCAGCCAATGAGCAGTTCTTC. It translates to CSARSTGPANEQFF.

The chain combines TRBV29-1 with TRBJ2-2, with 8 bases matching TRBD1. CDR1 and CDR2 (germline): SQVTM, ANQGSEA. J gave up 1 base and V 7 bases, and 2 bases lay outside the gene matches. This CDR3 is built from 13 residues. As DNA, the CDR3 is TGCAGCGCTGACAGGGGGAACACCGGGGAGCTGTTTTTT. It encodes CSADRGNTGELFF.

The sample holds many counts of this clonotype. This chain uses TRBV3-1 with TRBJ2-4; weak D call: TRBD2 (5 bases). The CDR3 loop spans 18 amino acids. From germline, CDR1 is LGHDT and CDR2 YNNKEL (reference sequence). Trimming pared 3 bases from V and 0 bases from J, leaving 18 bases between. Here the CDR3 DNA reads TGTGCCAGCAGCCAGTGGTACGGGGAGCGTTTAGCCAAAAACATTCAGTACTTC. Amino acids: CASSQWYGERLAKNIQYF.

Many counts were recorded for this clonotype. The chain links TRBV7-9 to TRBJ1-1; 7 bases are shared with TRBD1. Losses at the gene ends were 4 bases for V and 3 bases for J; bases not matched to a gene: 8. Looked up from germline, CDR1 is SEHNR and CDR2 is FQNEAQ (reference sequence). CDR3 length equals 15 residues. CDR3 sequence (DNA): TGTGCCAGCAGCTACAGGGGACCGGGGGACACTGAAGCTTTCTTT. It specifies CASSYRGPGDTEAFF.

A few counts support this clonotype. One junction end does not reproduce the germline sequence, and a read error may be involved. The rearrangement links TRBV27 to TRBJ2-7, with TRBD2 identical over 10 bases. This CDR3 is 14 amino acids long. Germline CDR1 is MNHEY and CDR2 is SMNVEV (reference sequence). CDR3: CASSPLAGGHLLDF. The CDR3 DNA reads TGTGCCAGCAGTCCTTTAGCGGGGGGCCACCTTCTAGACTTC.

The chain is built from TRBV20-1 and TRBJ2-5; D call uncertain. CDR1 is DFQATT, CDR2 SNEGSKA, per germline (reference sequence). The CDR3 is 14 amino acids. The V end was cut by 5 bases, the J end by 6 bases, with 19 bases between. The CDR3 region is CSALSPLGLKTQYF. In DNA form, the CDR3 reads TGCAGTGCTTTGTCACCGCTGGGTTTGAAGACCCAGTACTTC.

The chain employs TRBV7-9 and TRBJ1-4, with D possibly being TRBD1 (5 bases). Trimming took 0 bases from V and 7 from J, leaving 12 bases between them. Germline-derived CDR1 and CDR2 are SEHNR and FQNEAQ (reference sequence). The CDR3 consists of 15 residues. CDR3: CASSLAAGLGEKLFF. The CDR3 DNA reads TGTGCCAGCAGCTTAGCGGCAGGGCTGGGTGAAAAACTGTTTTTT.

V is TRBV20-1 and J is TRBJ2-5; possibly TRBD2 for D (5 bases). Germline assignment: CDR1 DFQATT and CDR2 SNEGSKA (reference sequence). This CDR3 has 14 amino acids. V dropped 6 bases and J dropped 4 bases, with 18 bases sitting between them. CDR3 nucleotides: TGCAGTGCCACCGGTTACGGCGCGGGAGAGACCCAGTACTTC. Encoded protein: CSATGYGAGETQYF.

The CDR3 coding sequence is TGCAGCGGCCAGGCGGGGGGCCCGGGAAATGAGCAGTTCTTC. This encodes CSGQAGGPGNEQFF. The chain employs TRBV20-1 and TRBJ2-1, with 8 bases matching TRBD2. CDR1 and CDR2 (germline): DFQATT, SNEGSKA (reference sequence). There are 14 residues in the CDR3.

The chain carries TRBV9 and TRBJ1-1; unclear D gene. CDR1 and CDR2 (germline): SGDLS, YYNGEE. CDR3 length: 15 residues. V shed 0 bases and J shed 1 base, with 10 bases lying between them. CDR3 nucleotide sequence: TGTGCCAGCAGCGTAGTGAGACCCTCGAACACTGAAGCTTTCTTT. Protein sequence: CASSVVRPSNTEAFF.

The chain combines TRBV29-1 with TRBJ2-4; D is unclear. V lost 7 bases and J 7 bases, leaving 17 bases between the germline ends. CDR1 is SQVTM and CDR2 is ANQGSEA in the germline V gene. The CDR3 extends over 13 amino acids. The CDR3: CSAVEADRNIQYF. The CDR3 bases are TGCAGCGCTGTCGAGGCCGATCGGAACATTCAGTACTTC.

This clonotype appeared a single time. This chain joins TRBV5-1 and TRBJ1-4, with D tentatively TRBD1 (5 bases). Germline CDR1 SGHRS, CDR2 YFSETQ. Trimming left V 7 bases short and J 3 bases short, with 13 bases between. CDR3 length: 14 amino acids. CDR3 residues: CASSRGEPNEKLFF. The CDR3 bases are TGCGCCAGCTCTCGGGGGGAACCTAATGAAAAACTGTTTTTT.

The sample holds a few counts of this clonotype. The CDR3 bases are TGTGCCATCAGTGATCAGGCCCCCGTTGCGTTCTTC. It is translated as CAISDQAPVAFF. This rearrangement joins TRBV10-3 to TRBJ2-1; unclear D gene. The germline V gene encodes CDR1 ENHRY and CDR2 SYGVKD. The V end lost 3 bases, the J end lost 15 bases, and 15 bases lay between the germline ends. The CDR3 covers 12 residues.

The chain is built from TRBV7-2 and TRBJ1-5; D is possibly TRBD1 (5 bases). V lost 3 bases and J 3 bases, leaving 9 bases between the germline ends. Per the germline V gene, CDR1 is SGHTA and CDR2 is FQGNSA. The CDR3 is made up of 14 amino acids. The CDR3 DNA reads TGTGCCAGCAGCTTTAACAGGTTCAATCAGCCCCAGCATTTT. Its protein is CASSFNRFNQPQHF.

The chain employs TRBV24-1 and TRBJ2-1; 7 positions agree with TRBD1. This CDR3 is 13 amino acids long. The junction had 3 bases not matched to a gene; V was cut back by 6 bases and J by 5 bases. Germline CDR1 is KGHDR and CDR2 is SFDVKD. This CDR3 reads CATSLDRNNEQFF. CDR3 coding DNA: TGTGCCACCAGTTTGGACAGGAACAATGAGCAGTTCTTC.

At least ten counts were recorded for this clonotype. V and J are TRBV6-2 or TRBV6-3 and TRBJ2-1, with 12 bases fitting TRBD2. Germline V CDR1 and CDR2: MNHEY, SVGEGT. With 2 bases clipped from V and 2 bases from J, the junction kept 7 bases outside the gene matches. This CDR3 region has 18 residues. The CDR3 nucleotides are TGTGCCAGCAGTTACGACCCGACTAGCGGGAGCGCCTACAATGAGCAGTTCTTC. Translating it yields CASSYDPTSGSAYNEQFF.

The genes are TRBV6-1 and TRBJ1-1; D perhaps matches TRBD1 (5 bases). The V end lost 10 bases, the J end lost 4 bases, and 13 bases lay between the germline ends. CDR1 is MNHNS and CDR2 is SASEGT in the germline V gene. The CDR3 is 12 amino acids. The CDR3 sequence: CATTGGGTEAFF. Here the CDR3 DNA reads TGTGCCACGACCGGTGGGGGCACTGAAGCTTTCTTT.

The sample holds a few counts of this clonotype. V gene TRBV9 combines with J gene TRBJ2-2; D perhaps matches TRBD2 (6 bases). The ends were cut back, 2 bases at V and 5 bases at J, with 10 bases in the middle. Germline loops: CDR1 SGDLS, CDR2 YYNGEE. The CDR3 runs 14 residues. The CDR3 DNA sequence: TGTGCCAGCAGCGTCCTAAGCGGGACCGGGGAGCTGTTTTTT. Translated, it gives CASSVLSGTGELFF.

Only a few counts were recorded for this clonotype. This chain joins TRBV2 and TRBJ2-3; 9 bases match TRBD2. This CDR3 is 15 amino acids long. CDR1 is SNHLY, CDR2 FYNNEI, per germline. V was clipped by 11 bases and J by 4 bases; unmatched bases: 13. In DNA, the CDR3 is TGTGCCTATAAGCAGCGGGAGGCCATTGCAGATACGCAGTATTTT. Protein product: CAYKQREAIADTQYF.

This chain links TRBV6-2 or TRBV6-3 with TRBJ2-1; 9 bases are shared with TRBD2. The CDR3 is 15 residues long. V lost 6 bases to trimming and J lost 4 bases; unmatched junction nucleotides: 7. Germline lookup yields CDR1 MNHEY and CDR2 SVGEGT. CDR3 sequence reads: CASSSGLAPYNEQFF. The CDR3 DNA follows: TGTGCCAGCAGCTCCGGACTAGCGCCGTACAATGAGCAGTTCTTC.

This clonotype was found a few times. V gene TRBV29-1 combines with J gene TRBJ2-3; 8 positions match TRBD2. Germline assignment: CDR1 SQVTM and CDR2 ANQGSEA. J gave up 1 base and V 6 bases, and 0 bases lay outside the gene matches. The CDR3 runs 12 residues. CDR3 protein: CSVTSGTDTQYF. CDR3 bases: TGCAGCGTGACTAGCGGCACAGATACGCAGTATTTT.